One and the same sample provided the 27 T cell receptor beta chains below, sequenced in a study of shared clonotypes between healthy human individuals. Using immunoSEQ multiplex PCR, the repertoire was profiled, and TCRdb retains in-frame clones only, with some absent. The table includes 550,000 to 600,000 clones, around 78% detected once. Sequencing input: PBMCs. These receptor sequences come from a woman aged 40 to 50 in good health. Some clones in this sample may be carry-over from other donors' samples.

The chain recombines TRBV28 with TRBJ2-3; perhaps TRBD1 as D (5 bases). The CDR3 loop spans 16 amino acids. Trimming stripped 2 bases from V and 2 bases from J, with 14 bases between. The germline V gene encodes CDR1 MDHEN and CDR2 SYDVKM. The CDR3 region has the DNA TGTGCCAGCAGTTTAATCATCCAGGGCCACACAGATACGCAGTATTTT. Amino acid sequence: CASSLIIQGHTDTQYF. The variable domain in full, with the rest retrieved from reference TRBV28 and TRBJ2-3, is DVKVTQSSRYLVKRTGEKVFLECVQDMDHENMFWYRQDPGLGLRLIYFSYDVKMKEKGDIPEGYSVSREKKERFSLILESASTNQTSMYLCASSLIIQGHTDTQYFGPGTRLTVL.

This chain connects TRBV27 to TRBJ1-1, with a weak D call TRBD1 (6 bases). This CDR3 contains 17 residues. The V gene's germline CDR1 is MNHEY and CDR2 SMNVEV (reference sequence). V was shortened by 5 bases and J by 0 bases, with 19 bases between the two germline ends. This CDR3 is CASSLQQGLTMNTEAFF. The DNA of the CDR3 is TGTGCCAGCAGTCTCCAACAGGGACTGACGATGAACACTGAAGCTTTCTTT.

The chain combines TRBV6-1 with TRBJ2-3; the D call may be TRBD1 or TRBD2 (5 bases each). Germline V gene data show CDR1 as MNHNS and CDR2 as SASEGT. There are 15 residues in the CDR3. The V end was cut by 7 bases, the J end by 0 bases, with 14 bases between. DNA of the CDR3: TGTGCCAGCAAAGACAGAGGGTCTAGCACAGATACGCAGTATTTT. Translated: CASKDRGSSTDTQYF.

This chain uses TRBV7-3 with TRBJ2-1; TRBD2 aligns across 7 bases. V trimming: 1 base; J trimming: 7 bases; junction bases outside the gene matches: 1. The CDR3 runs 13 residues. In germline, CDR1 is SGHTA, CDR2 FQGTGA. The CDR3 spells CASSLSGRNEQFF. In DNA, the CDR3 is TGTGCCAGCAGCTTAAGCGGGAGAAATGAGCAGTTCTTC.

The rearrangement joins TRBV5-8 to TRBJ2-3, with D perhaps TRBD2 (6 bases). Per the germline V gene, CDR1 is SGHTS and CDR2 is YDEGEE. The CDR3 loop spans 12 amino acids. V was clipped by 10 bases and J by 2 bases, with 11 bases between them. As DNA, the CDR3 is TGTGCCGGGGGGAGGTACACAGATACGCAGTATTTT. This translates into CAGGRYTDTQYF.

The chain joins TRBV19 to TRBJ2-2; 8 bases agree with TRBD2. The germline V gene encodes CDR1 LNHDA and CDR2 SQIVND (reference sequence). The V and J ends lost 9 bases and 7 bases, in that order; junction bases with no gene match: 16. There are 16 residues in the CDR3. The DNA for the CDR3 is TGTGCCAGCCGGGGGGCGGGAGGATCCTTCCACGGGGAGCTGTTTTTT. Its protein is CASRGAGGSFHGELFF.

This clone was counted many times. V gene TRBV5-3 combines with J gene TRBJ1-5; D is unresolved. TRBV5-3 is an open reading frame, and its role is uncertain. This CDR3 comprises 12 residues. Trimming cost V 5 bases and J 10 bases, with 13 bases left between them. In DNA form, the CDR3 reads TGTGCCAGAAGAGAAATAGGGTTACCCCAGCATTTT. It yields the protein CARREIGLPQHF.

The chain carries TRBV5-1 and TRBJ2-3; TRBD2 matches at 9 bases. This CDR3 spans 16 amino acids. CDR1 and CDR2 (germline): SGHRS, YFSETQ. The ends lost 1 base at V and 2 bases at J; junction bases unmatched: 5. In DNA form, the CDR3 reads TGCGCCAGCAGCTTGTATTCTAGCGGGGCCACAGATACGCAGTATTTT. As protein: CASSLYSSGATDTQYF.

CDR3 loop: CASSQDRGLAGGQEETQYF. DNA of the CDR3: TGCGCCAGCAGCCAAGACCGCGGGCTAGCGGGAGGGCAGGAAGAGACCCAGTACTTC. The chain uses TRBV4-1 and TRBJ2-5; 12 bases agree with TRBD2. This CDR3 has 19 residues. Trimming took 0 bases from V and 3 from J; bases not matched to a gene: 11. CDR1 is MGHRA, CDR2 YSYEKL, per germline.

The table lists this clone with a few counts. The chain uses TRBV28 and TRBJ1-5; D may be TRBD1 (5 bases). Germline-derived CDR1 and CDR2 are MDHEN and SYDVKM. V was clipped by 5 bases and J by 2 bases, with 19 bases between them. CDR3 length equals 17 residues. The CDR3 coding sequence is TGTGCCAGCAGTACACAGACGAGGGGCCTAGGCAATCAGCCCCAGCATTTT. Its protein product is CASSTQTRGLGNQPQHF.

The CDR3 reads CASSLARGADTQYF. The CDR3 DNA sequence: TGTGCCAGCAGTTTAGCCAGGGGTGCAGATACGCAGTATTTT. V and J are TRBV28 and TRBJ2-3, with a weak D call TRBD1 (6 bases). Germline V lookup: CDR1 MDHEN, CDR2 SYDVKM. Trimming cost V 2 bases and J 4 bases, with 10 bases left between them. The CDR3 spans 14 residues. Full variable domain (rest looked up from reference TRBV28 and TRBJ2-3): DVKVTQSSRYLVKRTGEKVFLECVQDMDHENMFWYRQDPGLGLRLIYFSYDVKMKEKGDIPEGYSVSREKKERFSLILESASTNQTSMYLCASSLARGADTQYFGPGTRLTVL.

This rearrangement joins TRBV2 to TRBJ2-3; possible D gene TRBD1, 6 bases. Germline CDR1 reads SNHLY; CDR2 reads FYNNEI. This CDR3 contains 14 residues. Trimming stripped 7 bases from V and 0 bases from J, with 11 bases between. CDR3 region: CASKIGTSTDTQYF. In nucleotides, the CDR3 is TGTGCCAGCAAAATAGGGACAAGCACAGATACGCAGTATTTT. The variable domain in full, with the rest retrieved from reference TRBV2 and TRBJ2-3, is EPEVTQTPSHQVTQMGQEVILRCVPISNHLYFYWYRQILGQKVEFLVSFYNNEISEKSEIFDDQFSVERPDGSNFTLKIRSTKLEDSAMYFCASKIGTSTDTQYFGPGTRLTVL.

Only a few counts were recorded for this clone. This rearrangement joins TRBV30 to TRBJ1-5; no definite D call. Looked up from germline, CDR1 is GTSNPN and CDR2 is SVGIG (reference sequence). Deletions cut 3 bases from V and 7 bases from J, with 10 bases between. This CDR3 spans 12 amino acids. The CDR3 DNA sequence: TGTGCCTGGAGCAAGGGAGGGCAGCCCCAGCATTTT. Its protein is CAWSKGGQPQHF. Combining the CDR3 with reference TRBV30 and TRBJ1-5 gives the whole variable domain SQTIHQWPATLVQPVGSPLSLECTVEGTSNPNLYWYRQAAGRGLQLLFYSVGIGQISSEVPQNLSASRPQDRQFILSSKKLLLSDSGFYLCAWSKGGQPQHFGDGTRLSIL.

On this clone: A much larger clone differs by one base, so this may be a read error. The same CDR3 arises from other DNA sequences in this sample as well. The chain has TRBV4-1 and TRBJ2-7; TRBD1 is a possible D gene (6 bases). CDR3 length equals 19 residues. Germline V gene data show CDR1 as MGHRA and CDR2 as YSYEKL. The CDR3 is CASSQVRPVSGQRFWEQYF. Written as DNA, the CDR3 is TGCGCCAGCAGCCAAGTACGACCCGTCAGCGGACAGAGGTTTTGGGAGCAGTACTTT.

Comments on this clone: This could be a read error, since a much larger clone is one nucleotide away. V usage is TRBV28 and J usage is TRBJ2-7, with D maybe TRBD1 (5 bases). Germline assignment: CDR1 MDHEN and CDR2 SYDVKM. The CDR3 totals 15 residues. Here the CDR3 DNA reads TGTGCCAGCAGTCCCTGGGGCAGCGCCTCCTACGAGCAGCACTTC. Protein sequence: CASSPWGSASYEQHF.

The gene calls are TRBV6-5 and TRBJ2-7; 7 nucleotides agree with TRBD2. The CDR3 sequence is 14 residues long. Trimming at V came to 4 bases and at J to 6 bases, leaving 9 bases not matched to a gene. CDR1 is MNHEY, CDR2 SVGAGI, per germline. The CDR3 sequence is CASSSSGTSLEQYF. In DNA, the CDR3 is TGTGCCAGCAGTTCTAGCGGAACCTCTCTCGAGCAGTACTTC.

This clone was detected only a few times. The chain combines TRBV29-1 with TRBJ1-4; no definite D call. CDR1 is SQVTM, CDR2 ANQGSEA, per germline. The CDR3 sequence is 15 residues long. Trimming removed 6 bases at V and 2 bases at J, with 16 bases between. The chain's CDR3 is CSVSTGGLTNEKLFF. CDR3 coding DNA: TGCAGCGTCTCCACGGGAGGGTTGACTAATGAAAAACTGTTTTTT. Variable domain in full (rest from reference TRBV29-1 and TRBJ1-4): SAVISQKPSRDICQRGTSLTIQCQVDSQVTMMFWYRQQPGQSLTLIATANQGSEATYESGFVIDKFPISRPNLTFSTLTVSNMSPEDSSIYLCSVSTGGLTNEKLFFGSGTQLSVL.

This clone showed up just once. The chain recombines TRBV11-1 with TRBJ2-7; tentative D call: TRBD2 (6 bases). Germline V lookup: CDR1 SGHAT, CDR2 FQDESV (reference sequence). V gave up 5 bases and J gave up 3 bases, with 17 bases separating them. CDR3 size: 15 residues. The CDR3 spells CASSPARGAGYEQYF. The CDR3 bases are TGTGCCAGCAGCCCCGCCCGCGGGGCCGGCTACGAGCAGTACTTC.

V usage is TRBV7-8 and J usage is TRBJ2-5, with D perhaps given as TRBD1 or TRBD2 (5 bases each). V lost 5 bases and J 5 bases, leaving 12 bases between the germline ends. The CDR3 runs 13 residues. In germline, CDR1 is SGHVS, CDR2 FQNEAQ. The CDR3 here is CASSPGRHETQYF. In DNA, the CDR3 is TGTGCCAGCAGCCCGGGACGTCACGAGACCCAGTACTTC.

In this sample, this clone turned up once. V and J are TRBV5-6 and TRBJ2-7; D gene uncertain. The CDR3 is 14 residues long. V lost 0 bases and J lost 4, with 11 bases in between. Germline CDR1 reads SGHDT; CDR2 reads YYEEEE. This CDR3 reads CASSLGVGTYEQYF. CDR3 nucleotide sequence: TGTGCCAGCAGCTTGGGGGTGGGTACGTACGAGCAGTACTTC.

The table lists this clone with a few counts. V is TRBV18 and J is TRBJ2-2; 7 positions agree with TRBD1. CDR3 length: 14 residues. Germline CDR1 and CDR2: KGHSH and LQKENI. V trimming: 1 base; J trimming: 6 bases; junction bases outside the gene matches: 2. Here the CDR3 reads CASSPLQGAGELFF. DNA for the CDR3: TGTGCCAGCTCACCACTTCAGGGGGCCGGGGAGCTGTTTTTT.

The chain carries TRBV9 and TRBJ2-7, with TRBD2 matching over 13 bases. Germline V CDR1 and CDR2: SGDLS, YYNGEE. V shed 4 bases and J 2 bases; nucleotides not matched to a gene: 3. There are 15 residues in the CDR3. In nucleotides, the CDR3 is TGTGCCAGCAGCTTAGGACTAGCGGGAGCCTACGAGCAGTACTTC. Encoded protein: CASSLGLAGAYEQYF.

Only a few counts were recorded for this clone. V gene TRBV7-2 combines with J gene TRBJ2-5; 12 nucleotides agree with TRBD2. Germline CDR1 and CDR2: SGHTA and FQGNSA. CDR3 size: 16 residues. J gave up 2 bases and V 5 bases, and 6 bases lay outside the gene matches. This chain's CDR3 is CASSTRTSGVQETQYF. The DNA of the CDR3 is TGTGCCAGCAGCACCAGGACTAGCGGGGTACAAGAGACCCAGTACTTC.

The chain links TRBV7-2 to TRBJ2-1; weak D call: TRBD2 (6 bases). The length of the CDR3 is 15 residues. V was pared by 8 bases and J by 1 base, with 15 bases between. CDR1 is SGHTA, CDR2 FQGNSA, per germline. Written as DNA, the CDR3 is TGTGCCAGCTCTAGGCGCGGGAATTCCTACAATGAGCAGTTCTTC. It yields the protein CASSRRGNSYNEQFF.

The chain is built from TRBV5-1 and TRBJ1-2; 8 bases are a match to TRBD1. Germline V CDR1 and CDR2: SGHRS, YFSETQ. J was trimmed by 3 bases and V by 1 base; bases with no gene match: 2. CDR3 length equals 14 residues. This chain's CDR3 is CASSLTTGDYGYTF. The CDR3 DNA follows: TGCGCCAGCAGCTTGACGACAGGGGACTATGGCTACACCTTC. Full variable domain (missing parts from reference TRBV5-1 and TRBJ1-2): KAGVTQTPRYLIKTRGQQVTLSCSPISGHRSVSWYQQTPGQGLQFLFEYFSETQRNKGNFPGRFSGRQFSNSRSEMNVSTLELGDSALYLCASSLTTGDYGYTFGSGTRLTVV.

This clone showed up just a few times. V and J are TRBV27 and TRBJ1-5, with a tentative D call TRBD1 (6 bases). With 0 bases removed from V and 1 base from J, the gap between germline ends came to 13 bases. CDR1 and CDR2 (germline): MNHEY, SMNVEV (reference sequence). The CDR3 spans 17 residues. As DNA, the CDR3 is TGTGCCAGCAGTTTATCAGGGGGGTTCGGGAGCAATCAGCCCCAGCATTTT. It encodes CASSLSGGFGSNQPQHF.

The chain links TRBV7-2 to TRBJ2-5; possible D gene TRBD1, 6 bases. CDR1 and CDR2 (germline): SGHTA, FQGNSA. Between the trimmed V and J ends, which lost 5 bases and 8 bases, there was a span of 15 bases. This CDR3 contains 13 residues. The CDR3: CASSPDRFSTQYF. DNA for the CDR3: TGTGCCAGCAGCCCCGACAGGTTCAGTACCCAGTACTTC.